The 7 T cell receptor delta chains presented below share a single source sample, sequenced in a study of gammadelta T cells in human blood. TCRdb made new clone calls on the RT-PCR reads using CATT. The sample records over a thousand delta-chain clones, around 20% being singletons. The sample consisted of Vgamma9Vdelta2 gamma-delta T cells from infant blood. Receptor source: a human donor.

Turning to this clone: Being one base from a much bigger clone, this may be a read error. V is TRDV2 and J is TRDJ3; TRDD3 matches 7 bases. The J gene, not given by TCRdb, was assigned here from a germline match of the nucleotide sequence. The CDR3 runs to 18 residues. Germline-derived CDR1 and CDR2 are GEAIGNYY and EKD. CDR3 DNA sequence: TGTGCCAGTGACACCGTGGGGGACCGCTCCTGGGACACCCGACAGATGTTTTTC. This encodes CASDTVGDRSWDTRQMFF.

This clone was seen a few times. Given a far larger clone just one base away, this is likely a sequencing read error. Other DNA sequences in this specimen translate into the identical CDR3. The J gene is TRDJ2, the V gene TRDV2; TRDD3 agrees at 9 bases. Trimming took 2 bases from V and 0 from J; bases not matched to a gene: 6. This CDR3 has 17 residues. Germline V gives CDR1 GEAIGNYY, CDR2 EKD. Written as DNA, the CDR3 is TGTGCCTGTGACATATTGGGGGATAAAGCTTTGACAGCACAACTCTTCTTT. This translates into CACDILGDKALTAQLFF.

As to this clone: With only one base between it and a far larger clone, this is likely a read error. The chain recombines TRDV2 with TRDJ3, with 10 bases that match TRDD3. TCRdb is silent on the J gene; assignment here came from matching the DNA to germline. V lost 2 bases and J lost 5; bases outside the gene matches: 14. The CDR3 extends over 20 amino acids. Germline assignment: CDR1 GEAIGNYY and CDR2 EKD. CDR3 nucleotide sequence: TGTGCCTGTGACAAGGTAGGGGGATACGCCCCAGCCCGGGACACCCGACAGATGTTTTTC. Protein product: CACDKVGGYAPARDTRQMFF.

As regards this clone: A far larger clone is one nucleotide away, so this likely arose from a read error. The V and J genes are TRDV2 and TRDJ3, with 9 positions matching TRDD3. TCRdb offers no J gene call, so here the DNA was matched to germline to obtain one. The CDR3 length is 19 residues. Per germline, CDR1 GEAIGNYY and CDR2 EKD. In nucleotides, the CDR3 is TGTGCCTGTGACACCTGGGGGATAAAGCAAACCTGGGTCACCCGACAGATGTTTTTC. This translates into CACDTWGIKQTWVTRQMFF.

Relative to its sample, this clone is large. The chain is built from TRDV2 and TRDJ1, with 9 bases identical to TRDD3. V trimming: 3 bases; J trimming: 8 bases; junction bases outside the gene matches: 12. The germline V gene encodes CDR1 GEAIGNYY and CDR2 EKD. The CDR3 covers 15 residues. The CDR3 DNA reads TGTGCCTGTGACTCCCTCGGGGATACGGGACGGAAACTCATCTTT. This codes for CACDSLGDTGRKLIF.

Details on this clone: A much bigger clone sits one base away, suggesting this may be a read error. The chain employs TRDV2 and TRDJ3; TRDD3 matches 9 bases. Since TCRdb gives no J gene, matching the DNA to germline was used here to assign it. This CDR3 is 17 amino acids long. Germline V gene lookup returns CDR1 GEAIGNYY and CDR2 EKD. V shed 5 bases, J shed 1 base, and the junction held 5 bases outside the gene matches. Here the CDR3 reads CACVTTGGSWDTRQMFF. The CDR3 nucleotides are TGTGCCTGTGTCACAACTGGGGGATCCTGGGACACCCGACAGATGTTTTTC.

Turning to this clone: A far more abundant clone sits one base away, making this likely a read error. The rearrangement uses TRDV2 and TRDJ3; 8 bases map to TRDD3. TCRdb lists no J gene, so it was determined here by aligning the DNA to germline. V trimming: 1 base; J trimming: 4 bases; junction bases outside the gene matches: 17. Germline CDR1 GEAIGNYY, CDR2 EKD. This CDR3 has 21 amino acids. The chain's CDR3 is CACDTAVLGGASSWDTRQMFF. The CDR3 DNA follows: TGTGCCTGTGACACGGCCGTACTGGGGGGGGCGAGCTCTTGGGACACCCGACAGATGTTTTTC.